This record covers a single TCR beta chain. Its antigen is not known. It was healthy donors who served as the controls, matched for age and sex. TEMRA cells were FACS-enriched, and CD8+ and CD4+ T cells were isolated negatively. The data stem from a study of CD8 T cells in Susac syndrome. V gave up 9 bases and J gave up 8 bases; unmatched junction bases: 8. Germline V gene data show CDR1 as SGHRS and CDR2 as YFSETQ. This CDR3 spans 14 amino acids. Study-wide points: It was acknowledged in the study that the number of individuals who were included in its TCR sequencing and HLA analysis was relatively small.

RNA in amounts of about 0.5 to 1 ug was reverse transcribed with random hexamers. Amplification of the TCR beta CDR3 was carried out by immunoSEQ multiplex PCR, which spanned a total of 54 Vbeta and 13 Jbeta segments. TCRdb processed the immunoSEQ multiplex PCR reads anew with MiXCR; each CDR3 protein has one entry. This sample yields 120,000 to 150,000 distinct CDR3 sequences, of which approximately 94% are seen a single time; roughly 0.083% belongs to the top ten. This chain uses TRBV5-1 with TRBJ2-1, with 13 bases lining up with TRBD2. This sequence was found in a human donor in good health. The sequenced material came from CD4+ T cells from PBMCs. The CDR3 loop is CATSLAGGPDEQFF. For the CDR3, the DNA is TGCGCCACATCACTAGCGGGAGGGCCCGATGAGCAGTTCTTC.